This T cell receptor beta chain emerged from a study of cytotoxic CD8 clonotypes in ibrutinib-treated CLL. Looking at the study overall: The patient breakdown showed under 12 relapsed/refractory and about 16 treatment-naive cases, with about 17 IGHV unmutated. After a median of about 62 months, 14 patients stayed remitted and around twelve progressed; responses had been partial in around 24 and complete in 2. Study-wide findings and caveats: Starting clonality was above that of age-matched healthy donors and tracked circulating CD8+ T-cell counts.

Depth targeted 1 in 200,000 to 1 in 1 million T cells, averaging 10x coverage per clonotype. The table came from immunoSEQ multiplex PCR; TCRdb's copy has only in-frame clones and leaves some out. Among some 98,000 clones listed, roughly 80% were seen once. A remark on this clone: Its antigen is as yet unknown.

The sequence derives from a human donor with chronic lymphocytic leukemia. Sequenced here: PBMCs, sampled after 12 months of ibrutinib treatment.

The CDR3 region has the DNA TGCGCCAGCAGCCTACAGGGGGTTGACACTGAAGCTTTCTTT. Translating gives CASSLQGVDTEAFF. The chain employs TRBV5-1 and TRBJ1-1; 8 nucleotides agree with TRBD1. Germline V gene sequence: CDR1 SGHRS, CDR2 YFSETQ. V shed 4 bases, J shed 3 bases, and the junction held 5 bases outside the gene matches. The length of the CDR3 is 14 residues.